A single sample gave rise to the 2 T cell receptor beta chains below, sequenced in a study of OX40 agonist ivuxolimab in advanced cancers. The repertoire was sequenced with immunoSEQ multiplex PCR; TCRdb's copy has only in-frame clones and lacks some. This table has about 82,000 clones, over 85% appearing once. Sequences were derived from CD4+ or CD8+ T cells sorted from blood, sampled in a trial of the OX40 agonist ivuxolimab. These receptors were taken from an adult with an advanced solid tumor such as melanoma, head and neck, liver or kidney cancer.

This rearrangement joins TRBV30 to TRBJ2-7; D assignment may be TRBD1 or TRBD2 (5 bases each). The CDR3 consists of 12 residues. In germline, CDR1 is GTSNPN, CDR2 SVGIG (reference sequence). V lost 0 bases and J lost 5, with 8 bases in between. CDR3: CAWSVRGDEQYF. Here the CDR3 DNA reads TGTGCCTGGAGTGTACGGGGCGACGAGCAGTACTTC.

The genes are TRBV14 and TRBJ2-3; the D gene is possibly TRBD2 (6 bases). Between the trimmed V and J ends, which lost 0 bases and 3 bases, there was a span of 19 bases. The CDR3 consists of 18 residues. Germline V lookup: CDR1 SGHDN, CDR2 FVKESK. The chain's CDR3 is CASSQDPAGTRATDTQYF. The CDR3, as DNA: TGTGCCAGCAGCCAAGATCCCGCGGGGACCCGAGCAACAGATACGCAGTATTTT. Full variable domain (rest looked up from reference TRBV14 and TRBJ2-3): EAGVTQFPSHSVIEKGQTVTLRCDPISGHDNLYWYRRVMGKEIKFLLHFVKESKQDESGMPNNRFLAERTGGTYSTLKVQPAELEDSGVYFCASSQDPAGTRATDTQYFGPGTRLTVL.